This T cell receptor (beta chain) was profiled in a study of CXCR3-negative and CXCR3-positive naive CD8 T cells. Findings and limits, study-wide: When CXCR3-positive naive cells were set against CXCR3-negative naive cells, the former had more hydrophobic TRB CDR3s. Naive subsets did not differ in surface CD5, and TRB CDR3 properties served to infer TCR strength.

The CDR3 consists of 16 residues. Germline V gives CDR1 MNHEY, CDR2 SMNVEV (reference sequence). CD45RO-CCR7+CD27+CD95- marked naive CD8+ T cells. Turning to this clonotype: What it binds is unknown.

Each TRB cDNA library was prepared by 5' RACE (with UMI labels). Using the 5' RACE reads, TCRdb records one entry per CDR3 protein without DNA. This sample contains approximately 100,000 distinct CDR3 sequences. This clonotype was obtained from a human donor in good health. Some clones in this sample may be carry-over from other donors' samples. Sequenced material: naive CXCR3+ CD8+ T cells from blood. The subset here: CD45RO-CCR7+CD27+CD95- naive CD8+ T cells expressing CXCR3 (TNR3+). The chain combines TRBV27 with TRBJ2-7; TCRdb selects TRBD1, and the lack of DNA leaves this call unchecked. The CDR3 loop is CASSPLQGRTNYEQYF.